These 28 T cell receptor beta chains were all obtained from the same sample, sequenced in a study of T cell responses to AZD1222 COVID-19 vaccine. TCRdb's table, derived via immunoSEQ multiplex PCR, lists solely in-frame clones and lacks some. This table has fewer than 200,000 clones, 92% appearing once. Sequencing was performed on peripheral blood, taken on day 0 of AZD1222 vaccination. These receptors all stem from an adult in good health.

CDR3: CASSSLDSYEQYF. In DNA, the CDR3 is TGCGCCAGCAGCTCCCTAGACAGCTACGAGCAGTACTTC. This chain links TRBV5-1 with TRBJ2-7; weak D call: TRBD1 (5 bases). CDR1 and CDR2 from the germline V gene are SGHRS and YFSETQ. This CDR3 contains 13 residues. Trimming shortened V by 3 bases and J by 3 bases, and 10 bases separated the two germline ends.

About this clone itself: One junction end does not reproduce the germline sequence, and a read error may be involved. V is TRBV7-7 and J is TRBJ2-1, with 7 bases fitting TRBD2. The CDR3 covers 15 residues. Looked up from germline, CDR1 is SSHAT and CDR2 is FNYEAQ (reference sequence). CDR3 sequence (DNA): TGTGCTAGCAGCTTAGATGGCGGGAGCTACAATGAGCAGTTCTTC. This encodes CASSLDGGSYNEQFF.

This rearrangement joins TRBV11-1 to TRBJ2-7; D gene unclear. V was trimmed by 5 bases and J by 1 base, leaving 12 bases between them. CDR3 length equals 14 residues. The germline gives CDR1 SGHAT, CDR2 FQDESV (reference sequence). CDR3 DNA sequence: TGTGCCAGCAGCCCCCAGGACCTTTCCTACGAGCAGTACTTC. Translating gives CASSPQDLSYEQYF.

The chain carries TRBV7-9 and TRBJ1-1; tentatively, D is TRBD1 (5 bases). V was pared by 5 bases and J by 4 bases, with 14 bases between. Germline loops: CDR1 SEHNR, CDR2 FQNEAQ (reference sequence). This CDR3 comprises 14 residues. Written as DNA, the CDR3 is TGTGCCAGCAGCCAACGCCAGGGAGGCACTGAAGCTTTCTTT. This gives the protein CASSQRQGGTEAFF.

The V call is TRBV2, the J call TRBJ2-7; weak D call: TRBD2 (6 bases). Deletions cut 3 bases from V and 7 bases from J, with 10 bases between. Germline lookup yields CDR1 SNHLY and CDR2 FYNNEI. This CDR3 has 12 amino acids. This CDR3 is CASSEWGREQYF. For the CDR3, the DNA is TGTGCCAGCAGTGAGTGGGGGAGGGAGCAGTACTTC.

J is TRBJ1-1 and V is TRBV4-3, with D tentatively TRBD1 (6 bases). V was clipped by 4 bases and J by 0 bases, with 12 bases between them. CDR1 and CDR2 from the germline V gene are LGHNA and YSLEER. The CDR3 has 15 residues. In DNA form, the CDR3 reads TGCGCCAGCAGCCGAGAGGACAGAGTGAACACTGAAGCTTTCTTT. It translates to CASSREDRVNTEAFF.

The rearrangement uses TRBV6-5 and TRBJ1-2; TRBD1 aligns across 7 bases. CDR1 MNHEY and CDR2 SVGAGI come from the germline V gene. The V gene end was trimmed by 10 bases and the J gene end by 4 bases; junction bases not matched to a gene: 6. The CDR3 totals 12 residues. Here the CDR3 DNA reads TGTGCCATCCGGGACAGCCTCTATGGCTACACCTTC. Its translation is CAIRDSLYGYTF.

The rearrangement links TRBV6-5 to TRBJ2-7, with TRBD2 identical over 10 bases. With V trimmed by 4 bases and J by 6 bases, 9 bases remained unmatched. This CDR3 is 15 amino acids long. Germline V gives CDR1 MNHEY, CDR2 SVGAGI. CDR3 region: CASSSRAGGPAEQYF. The CDR3, as DNA: TGTGCCAGCAGTTCCCGAGCGGGGGGGCCAGCCGAGCAGTACTTC.

The chain combines TRBV11-2 with TRBJ2-7; possible D gene TRBD1, 5 bases. Deletions cut 3 bases from V and 8 bases from J, with 11 bases between. The length of the CDR3 is 12 residues. The germline V gene has CDR1 SGHAT and CDR2 FQNNGV. The CDR3 sequence is CASSFQGTKQYF. DNA of the CDR3: TGTGCCAGCAGCTTTCAGGGAACCAAGCAGTACTTC.

V is TRBV4-2 and J is TRBJ2-3, with 15 bases matching TRBD2. Trimming removed 3 bases from V and 3 bases from J; junction bases left unmatched: 1. Per the germline V gene, CDR1 is LGHNA and CDR2 is YNFKEQ. The CDR3 loop spans 16 amino acids. In nucleotides, the CDR3 is TGTGCCAGCAGCCAGGGACTAGCGGGGGGAACAGATACGCAGTATTTT. Protein sequence: CASSQGLAGGTDTQYF.

The chain recombines TRBV13 with TRBJ2-7; weak D call: TRBD1 (6 bases). V shed 5 bases and J shed 0 bases, with 14 bases lying between them. The CDR3 extends over 15 amino acids. Looked up from germline, CDR1 is PRHDT and CDR2 is FYEKMQ (reference sequence). CDR3 DNA: TGTGCCAGCAGCCCCGACAGGAGGAGCTCCTACGAGCAGTACTTC. Its protein is CASSPDRRSSYEQYF.

The chain is built from TRBV3-1 (or the pseudogene TRBV3-2) and TRBJ2-2, with 7 bases that match TRBD2. The ends lost 4 bases at V and 6 bases at J; junction bases unmatched: 5. The CDR3 totals 14 residues. Germline V gives CDR1 LGHDT, CDR2 YNNKEL (reference sequence). CDR3 loop: CASSRGLVAGELFF. Here the CDR3 DNA reads TGTGCCAGCAGCCGCGGACTAGTAGCCGGGGAGCTGTTTTTT.

The chain combines TRBV6-4 with TRBJ1-5, with D perhaps matching TRBD1 (5 bases). The CDR3 runs 16 residues. Trimming removed 8 bases at V and 0 bases at J, with 17 bases between. Germline lookup yields CDR1 MRHNA and CDR2 SNTAGT. The CDR3 DNA sequence: TGTGCCAGCTTCGGAGGGGTATACCTTAGCAATCAGCCCCAGCATTTT. This gives the protein CASFGGVYLSNQPQHF.

The gene calls are TRBV4-1 and TRBJ1-2; D uncertain. Per the germline V gene, CDR1 is MGHRA and CDR2 is YSYEKL. The CDR3 loop spans 14 amino acids. Trimming took off 0 bases at V and 1 base at J, with 6 bases between the two ends. As DNA, the CDR3 is TGCGCCAGCAGCCAAGAAGAGGTTAACTATGGCTACACCTTC. Translation gives CASSQEEVNYGYTF.

The genes are TRBV6-5 and TRBJ1-6; D unresolved. From germline, CDR1 is MNHEY and CDR2 SVGAGI. V lost 2 bases, J lost 7 bases, and 3 bases lay in between. The CDR3 is 12 residues long. The CDR3 region is CASSYLNSPLHF. The CDR3 DNA follows: TGTGCCAGCAGTTACCTGAATTCACCCCTCCACTTT.

The V gene is TRBV27, the J gene TRBJ2-1; 8 nucleotides line up with TRBD2. This CDR3 contains 14 residues. Per the germline V gene, CDR1 is MNHEY and CDR2 is SMNVEV (reference sequence). The V gene end was trimmed by 3 bases and the J gene end by 9 bases; junction bases not matched to a gene: 7. The CDR3 coding sequence is TGTGCCAGCAGTTTTGGGACTAGGATTTTTGAGCAGTTCTTC. Translated, it gives CASSFGTRIFEQFF.

J is TRBJ2-7 and V is TRBV5-8, with TRBD1 as a possible D gene (6 bases). CDR1 is SGHTS and CDR2 is YDEGEE in the germline V gene. Trimming removed 2 bases at V and 0 bases at J, with 18 bases between. The length of the CDR3 is 17 residues. Written as DNA, the CDR3 is TGTGCCAGCAGCTTTATAAATTCAGGGGACCACTCCTACGAGCAGTACTTC. Protein product: CASSFINSGDHSYEQYF.

This chain connects TRBV6-5 to TRBJ2-1; 8 bases are a match to TRBD1. Per germline, CDR1 MNHEY and CDR2 SVGAGI. The V segment lost 6 bases and the J segment 6 bases; nucleotides outside the gene matches: 4. The CDR3 length is 13 residues. CDR3 nucleotide sequence: TGTGCCAGCAGAATGGACAGGGTCAATGAGCAGTTCTTC. Amino acid sequence: CASRMDRVNEQFF.

V usage is TRBV19 and J usage is TRBJ2-1; D unclear. Trimming removed 6 bases from V and 8 bases from J, with 14 bases in between. Germline CDR1 is LNHDA and CDR2 is SQIVND (reference sequence). This CDR3 is built from 13 residues. The CDR3 coding sequence is TGTGCCAGTAGCGAGCACGGAGTCGATGAGCAGTTCTTC. Translated: CASSEHGVDEQFF.

The chain couples TRBV11-2 to TRBJ2-7; 8 bases are shared with TRBD1. Germline V gene sequence: CDR1 SGHAT, CDR2 FQNNGV. Trimming cost V 3 bases and J 0 bases; bases outside gene matches: 7. This CDR3 is 16 amino acids long. Written as DNA, the CDR3 is TGTGCCAGCAGCTTCCCTCAGACAGGGGCCTCCTACGAGCAGTACTTC. Its protein product is CASSFPQTGASYEQYF.

The gene calls are TRBV5-5 and TRBJ1-5, with a possible D match to TRBD1 (5 bases). V lost 4 bases and J lost 2, with 16 bases in between. The CDR3 is 16 amino acids. Germline CDR1 is SGHKS and CDR2 is YYEKEE (reference sequence). The CDR3 DNA follows: TGTGCCAGCAGCACCCTTCCAAGGGGTGGCAATCAGCCCCAGCATTTT. Protein product: CASSTLPRGGNQPQHF.

In nucleotides, the CDR3 is TGTGCCAGCAGCTTAAGTGGACCCCGCCAGGAGCAGTTCTTC. Protein: CASSLSGPRQEQFF. J is TRBJ2-1 and V is TRBV7-2, with D unresolved. V was pared by 2 bases and J by 10 bases, with 15 bases between. Germline V gene lookup returns CDR1 SGHTA and CDR2 FQGNSA. This CDR3 spans 14 amino acids.

This clone was seen once. V is TRBV7-9 and J is TRBJ2-5; D might be TRBD1 (6 bases). Trimming shortened V by 4 bases and J by 0 bases, and 12 bases separated the two germline ends. The germline CDR1 and CDR2 sequences are SEHNR and FQNEAQ (reference sequence). The CDR3 is 15 amino acids. The CDR3 DNA reads as TGTGCCAGCAGCTCACCGGGACACCACCAAGAGACCCAGTACTTC. Its protein is CASSSPGHHQETQYF.

The chain employs TRBV18 and TRBJ2-2; no firm D call. Germline V gene lookup returns CDR1 KGHSH and CDR2 LQKENI. Between the trimmed V and J ends, which lost 2 bases and 0 bases, there was a span of 13 bases. CDR3 length: 17 amino acids. The DNA for the CDR3 is TGTGCCAGCTCACCAATGGGCTTGACGGCGAACACCGGGGAGCTGTTTTTT. Translation gives CASSPMGLTANTGELFF.

The V call is TRBV21-1, the J call TRBJ1-2; the table's D call of TRBD1 was not tested on the DNA. TRBV21-1 corresponds to a pseudogene. There are 16 residues in the CDR3. CDR3 amino acids: CASTTKGRNRCYGYTF. The CDR3, as DNA: TGTGCCAGCACCACAAAGGGTAGGAACAGGTGCTATGGCTACACCTTC.

V usage is TRBV3-1 (or the pseudogene TRBV3-2) and J usage is TRBJ1-4; TRBD1 matches 7 bases. Germline V CDR1 and CDR2: LGHDT, YNNKEL (reference sequence). Losses at the gene ends were 4 bases for V and 8 bases for J; bases not matched to a gene: 10. This CDR3 contains 15 residues. CDR3 bases: TGTGCCAGCAGCCCTGGGAGGGGGCCAGAAGAAAAACTGTTTTTT. It yields the protein CASSPGRGPEEKLFF.

The CDR3 reads CATQGGTRHNSPLHF. CDR3 nucleotide sequence: TGTGCCACCCAAGGGGGGACAAGACATAATTCACCCCTCCACTTT. This chain uses TRBV6-5 with TRBJ1-6; tentative D call: TRBD1 (6 bases). This CDR3 region has 15 residues. V was trimmed by 10 bases and J by 5 bases, leaving 18 bases between them. Germline V lookup: CDR1 MNHEY, CDR2 SVGAGI.

CDR3: CASSPLYGGYGYTF. The DNA for the CDR3 is TGTGCCAGCAGCCCCCTCTACGGGGGCTATGGCTACACCTTC. The gene calls are TRBV5-4 and TRBJ1-2; maybe TRBD1 (5 bases). Trimming removed 4 bases at V and 4 bases at J, with 14 bases between. CDR1 is SGHNT, CDR2 YYREEE, per germline (reference sequence). The CDR3 has 14 amino acids. The complete variable domain, with remaining parts taken from reference TRBV5-4 and TRBJ1-2, reads ETGVTQSPTHLIKTRGQQVTLRCSSQSGHNTVSWYQQALGQGPQFIFQYYREEENGRGNFPPRFSGLQFPNYSSELNVNALELDDSALYLCASSPLYGGYGYTFGSGTRLTVV.